The clone carrying this TCR beta chain was seen more than once but under ten times. The antigen remains undetermined. The data derive from a study of T cells after yellow fever vaccination. Study information: Libraries from low-cell-number fractions were prepared with the SMART-Seq v4 Ultra Low Input RNA kit.

In making TCR cDNA, 5'RACE template switching added a universal primer site and UMIs to it. A single record per CDR3 protein comes from TCRdb applying MiXCR to the 5' RACE reads. This sample has approximately 350,000 distinct CDR3 sequences, with approximately 10% found just once. The CDR3 spans 14 residues. CDR1 and CDR2 from the germline V gene are LGHNA and YSLEER. The ends were cut back, 5 bases at V and 7 bases at J, with 12 bases in the middle. General observations from the study: In FACS-sorted repertoires, abundant clonotypes from the bulk population could appear as contaminants. Weaker, the secondary response peaked sooner, at day 5 versus 15.

The V gene is TRBV4-3, the J gene TRBJ1-6, with D possibly TRBD1 on 6 matching bases. The sample in question was PBMCs, obtained on the day of the first yellow fever vaccination. This receptor was taken from a man younger than 30 who received the YFV17D yellow fever vaccine. CDR3 sequence: CASSFDRTNSPLHF. The CDR3, as DNA: TGCGCCAGCAGCTTCGACAGGACAAATTCACCCCTCCACTTT.